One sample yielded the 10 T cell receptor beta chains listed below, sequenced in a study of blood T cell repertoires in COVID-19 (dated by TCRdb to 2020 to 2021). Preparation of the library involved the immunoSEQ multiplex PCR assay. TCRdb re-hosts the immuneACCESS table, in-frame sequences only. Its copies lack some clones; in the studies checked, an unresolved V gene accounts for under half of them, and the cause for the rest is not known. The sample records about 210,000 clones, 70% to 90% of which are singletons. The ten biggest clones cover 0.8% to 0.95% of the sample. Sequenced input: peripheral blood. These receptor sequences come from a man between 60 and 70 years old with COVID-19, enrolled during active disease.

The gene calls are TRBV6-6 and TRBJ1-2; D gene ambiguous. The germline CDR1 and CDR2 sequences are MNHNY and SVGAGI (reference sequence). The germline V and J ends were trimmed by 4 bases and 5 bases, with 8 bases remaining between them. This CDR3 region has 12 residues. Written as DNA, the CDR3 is TGTGCCAGCAGTTCATCAGATTATGGCTACACCTTC. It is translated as CASSSSDYGYTF.

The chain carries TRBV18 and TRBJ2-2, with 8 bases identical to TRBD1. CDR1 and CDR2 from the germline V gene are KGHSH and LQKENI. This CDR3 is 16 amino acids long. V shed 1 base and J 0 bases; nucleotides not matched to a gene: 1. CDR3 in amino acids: CASSPRQGPNTGELFF. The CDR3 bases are TGTGCCAGCTCACCACGACAGGGGCCGAACACCGGGGAGCTGTTTTTT.

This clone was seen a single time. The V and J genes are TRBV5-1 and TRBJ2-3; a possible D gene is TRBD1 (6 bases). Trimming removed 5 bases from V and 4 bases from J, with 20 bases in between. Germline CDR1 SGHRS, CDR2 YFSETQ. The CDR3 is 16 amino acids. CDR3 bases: TGCGCCAGCAGTCTTACGGGACAAGGATCCGCAGATACGCAGTATTTT. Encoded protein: CASSLTGQGSADTQYF. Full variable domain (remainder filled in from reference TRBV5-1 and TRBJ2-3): KAGVTQTPRYLIKTRGQQVTLSCSPISGHRSVSWYQQTPGQGLQFLFEYFSETQRNKGNFPGRFSGRQFSNSRSEMNVSTLELGDSALYLCASSLTGQGSADTQYFGPGTRLTVL.

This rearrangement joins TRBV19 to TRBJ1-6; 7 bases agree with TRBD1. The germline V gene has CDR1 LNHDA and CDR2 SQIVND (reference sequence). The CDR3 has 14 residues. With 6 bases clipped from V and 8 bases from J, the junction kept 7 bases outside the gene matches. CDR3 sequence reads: CASRETGLYSPLHF. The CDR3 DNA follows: TGTGCCAGTAGGGAGACAGGGCTTTATTCACCCCTCCACTTT.

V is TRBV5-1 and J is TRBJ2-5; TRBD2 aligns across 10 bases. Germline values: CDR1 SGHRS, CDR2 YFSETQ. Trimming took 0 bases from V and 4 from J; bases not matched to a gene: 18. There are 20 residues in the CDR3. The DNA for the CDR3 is TGCGCCAGCAGCTTGGCCGTTTTGGCTAGCGGGAGTAGGGGGAGAGAGACCCAGTACTTC. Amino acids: CASSLAVLASGSRGRETQYF.

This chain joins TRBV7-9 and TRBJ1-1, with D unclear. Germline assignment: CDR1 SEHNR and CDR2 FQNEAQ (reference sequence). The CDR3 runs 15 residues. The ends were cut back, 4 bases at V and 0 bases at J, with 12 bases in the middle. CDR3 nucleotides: TGTGCCAGCAGCTCAAATTGGCAGGTGAACACTGAAGCTTTCTTT. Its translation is CASSSNWQVNTEAFF.

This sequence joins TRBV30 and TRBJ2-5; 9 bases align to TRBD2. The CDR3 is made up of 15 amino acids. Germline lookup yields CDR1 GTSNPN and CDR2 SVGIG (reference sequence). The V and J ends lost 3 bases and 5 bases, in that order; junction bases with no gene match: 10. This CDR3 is CAWRGAGGPSETQYF. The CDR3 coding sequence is TGTGCCTGGAGGGGGGCGGGAGGGCCATCTGAGACCCAGTACTTC. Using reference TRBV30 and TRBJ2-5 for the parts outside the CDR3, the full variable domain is SQTIHQWPATLVQPVGSPLSLECTVEGTSNPNLYWYRQAAGRGLQLLFYSVGIGQISSEVPQNLSASRPQDRQFILSSKKLLLSDSGFYLCAWRGAGGPSETQYFGPGTRLLVL.

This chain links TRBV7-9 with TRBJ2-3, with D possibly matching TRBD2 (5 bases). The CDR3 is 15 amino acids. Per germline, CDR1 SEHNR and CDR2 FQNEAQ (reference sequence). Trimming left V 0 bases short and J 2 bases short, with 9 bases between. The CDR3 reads CASSLAMEDTDTQYF. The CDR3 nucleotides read TGTGCCAGCAGCTTAGCGATGGAGGACACAGATACGCAGTATTTT.

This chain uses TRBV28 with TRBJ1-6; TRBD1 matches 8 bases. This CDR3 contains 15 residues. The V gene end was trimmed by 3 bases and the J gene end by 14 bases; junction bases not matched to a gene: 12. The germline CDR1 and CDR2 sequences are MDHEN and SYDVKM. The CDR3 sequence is CASSLVPGQDWSLHF. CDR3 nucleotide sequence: TGTGCCAGCAGTTTGGTCCCGGGACAGGATTGGTCCCTCCACTTT.

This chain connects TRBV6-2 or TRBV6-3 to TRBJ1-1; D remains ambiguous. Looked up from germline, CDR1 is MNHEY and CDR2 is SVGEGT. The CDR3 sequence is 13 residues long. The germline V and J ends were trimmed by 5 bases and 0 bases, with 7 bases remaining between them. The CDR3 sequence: CASSHSLNTEAFF. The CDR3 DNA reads TGTGCCAGCAGTCATTCATTGAACACTGAAGCTTTCTTT.